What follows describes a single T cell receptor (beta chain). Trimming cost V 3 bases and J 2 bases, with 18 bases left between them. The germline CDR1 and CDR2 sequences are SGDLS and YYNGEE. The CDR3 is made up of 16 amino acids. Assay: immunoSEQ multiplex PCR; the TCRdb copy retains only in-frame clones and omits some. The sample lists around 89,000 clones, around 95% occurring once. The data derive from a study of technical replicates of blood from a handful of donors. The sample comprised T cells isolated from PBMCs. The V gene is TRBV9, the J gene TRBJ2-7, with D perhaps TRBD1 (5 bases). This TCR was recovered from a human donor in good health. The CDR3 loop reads CASSDTSTDIPYEQYF. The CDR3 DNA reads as TGTGCCAGCAGCGATACCTCCACGGACATCCCCTACGAGCAGTACTTC.